This TCR beta chain was found in a study of cytomegalovirus exposure and HLA in healthy donors. Between the trimmed V and J ends, which lost 1 base and 0 bases, there was a span of 4 bases. The CDR3 loop spans 14 amino acids. From germline, CDR1 is SGHRS and CDR2 YFSETQ. The PCR used 60 Vbeta and 13 Jbeta primers. Libraries were prepared by immunoSEQ multiplex PCR; TCRdb keeps only in-frame clonotypes and omits some of them. The repertoire includes 88,000 or so clones, approximately 60% of them detected once, and roughly 4% sits in the top ten. Comment on this clone: Its antigen is unknown.

The study's findings and limits: It was taken for granted in presence/absence analyses that sequencing depth across donors was roughly uniform. The authors excluded some V segments, including TRBV6-2 and TRBV6-3, as indistinguishable. Most TCR sequences were uncommon, yet certain public TCRs appeared in many donors. In a later analysis, V- and J-gene trimming of beta chains associated with a DCLRE1C missense variant, replicated independently.

The rearrangement links TRBV5-1 to TRBJ1-4, with D unclear. The sequenced sample consisted of PBMCs. The receptor's source is a male donor in good health and CMV-seropositive. CDR3 loop: CASSLRATNEKLFF. The CDR3 nucleotides read TGCGCCAGCAGCTTGCGGGCAACTAATGAAAAACTGTTTTTT.